Listed below are T cell receptor beta chains from one sample, sequenced in a study of cytomegalovirus exposure and HLA in healthy donors. Libraries were prepared by immunoSEQ multiplex PCR; TCRdb keeps only in-frame clonotypes and omits some of them. The table includes around 130,000 clones, about 8.6% detected once. The specimen was PBMCs. Every receptor here comes from a woman in her thirties or forties in good health and CMV-seropositive. Both conserved end residues are trimmed from each CDR3. The order of the fields is J gene, D gene, V gene, CDR3 protein. D genes are given only for firm matches.

>TRBJ2-3|TRBD2|TRBV18
ASSPSGSGGIPSSTDTQY
>TRBJ2-7|TRBD1|TRBV5-6
ASSFPDRASYEQY
>TRBJ1-1|TRBD1|TRBV5-4
ASRTGGEIETEAF
>TRBJ2-7|.|TRBV5-1
ASSFSGSYEQY
>TRBJ2-3|TRBD1|TRBV15
ATSRGHGTGKADTQY
>TRBJ2-3|.|TRBV11-3
ASSSQEDTQY
>TRBJ1-1|TRBD1|TRBV7-9
ASSLVFSGTVPEAF
>TRBJ2-3|TRBD1|TRBV6-5
ASSFGRGTDTQY
>TRBJ1-2|.|TRBV18
ASSSDSPYGYT
>TRBJ2-7|TRBD1|TRBV7-7
ASKGWGQRNYEQY
>TRBJ2-5|.|TRBV7-2
ASSPRGSPLYQETQY
>TRBJ1-2|TRBD1|TRBV5-5
ASSSLPGTGQEGYT
>TRBJ1-1|.|TRBV5-1
ASSTTSNTEAF
>TRBJ2-7|.|TRBV7-2
ASSSGQYSRYEQY
>TRBJ2-7|.|TRBV4-2
ASSQVESTYEQY
>TRBJ2-7|TRBD1|TRBV19
ASRPGTDSYEQY
>TRBJ1-5|.|TRBV2
ASSEVQGRSQPQH
>TRBJ2-5|.|TRBV19
ASTPGVGETQY
>TRBJ1-1|TRBD1|TRBV30
AWSMTGVNTEAF
>TRBJ2-7|.|TRBV2
ASSEPDEQY
>TRBJ1-1|.|TRBV5-4
ASSLAGGLNTEAF
>TRBJ2-3|TRBD2|TRBV7-3
ASSLSGGPVDTQY
>TRBJ1-2|TRBD1|TRBV7-9
ASSLTSRQGGNYGYT
>TRBJ1-2|.|TRBV25-1
ASSAPGTINYGYT
>TRBJ1-1|.|TRBV5-1
ASSSAGTMNTEAF
>TRBJ2-7|TRBD1|TRBV29-1
SVEKGQGYEQY
>TRBJ2-7|TRBD1|TRBV29-1
SVEDWTGGYEQY
>TRBJ2-7|TRBD1|TRBV7-8
ASSLGQGLDEQY
>TRBJ2-3|TRBD2|TRBV10-3
AIRYTSGGAPDTQY
>TRBJ2-2|.|TRBV2
ASSRRQGNTGELF
>TRBJ2-1|.|TRBV30
AWIEEQVGSQF
>TRBJ1-1|.|TRBV5-1
ASSPAGENTEAF
>TRBJ1-5|TRBD1|TRBV7-8
ASSSYISWGTGDYQPQH
>TRBJ1-5|TRBD1|TRBV4-1
ASSPGGQGNQPQH
>TRBJ1-1|.|TRBV25-1
ASSENRHAEAF
>TRBJ2-1|TRBD2|TRBV29-1
SVEVLLGSGGGPLFASYNEQF
>TRBJ2-5|.|TRBV7-9
ASSSSGTQETQY
>TRBJ2-5|.|TRBV7-6
ASSLLGAGETQY
>TRBJ1-6|TRBD1|TRBV6-7
ASSAGQGEGPLH
>TRBJ2-1|TRBD2|TRBV5-1
ASSRGLAGGPLDNEQF
>TRBJ1-1|.|TRBV19
ASSQKTGNTEAF
>TRBJ2-2|TRBD1|TRBV5-1
ASSYGQANTGELF
>TRBJ1-2|TRBD1|TRBV6-5
ASMDRNYGYT
>TRBJ1-3|TRBD1|TRBV10-3
AISETLLGTAGGRAKNTIY
>TRBJ1-4|.|TRBV2
ASRAQGGGEKLF
>TRBJ2-3|TRBD1|TRBV29-1
SVGSQRTGRTDTQY
>TRBJ2-1|TRBD2|TRBV5-1
ASSSGGWTYNEQF
>TRBJ2-7|TRBD1|TRBV19
ASSIAGTGIYEQY
>TRBJ2-7|TRBD1|TRBV27
ASSTGTVYEQY
>TRBJ1-1|.|TRBV7-6
ASSLEGKRGTEAF
>TRBJ2-1|.|TRBV27
ASSPYGGRSYNEQF
>TRBJ2-1|TRBD2|TRBV7-9
ASSLGLAGYNEQF
>TRBJ1-1|.|TRBV7-6
ASSTLGGGNTEAF
>TRBJ2-1|TRBD1|TRBV14
ASSPGQSYNEQF